The next 22 T cell receptor beta chains were all read from a single sample in a study of long-term antiretroviral therapy in people with HIV. With survey level as its setting, the immunoSEQ assay was v3.0. Produced via immunoSEQ multiplex PCR; TCRdb's table is partial and in-frame only. The profile shows approximately 24,000 clones, 80% to 85% of them singletons. This specimen was unsorted PBMCs, taken at the start of antiretroviral therapy, before treatment. These receptors were collected from a woman aged 18-29 years with HIV.

The CDR3 loop reads CASSDLTGGREKLFF. The CDR3 nucleotides are TGTGCCAGCAGTGATCTTACAGGGGGTAGAGAAAAACTGTTTTTT. The chain is built from TRBV6-1 and TRBJ1-4; TRBD1 agrees at 8 bases. Germline CDR1 and CDR2: MNHNS and SASEGT. The CDR3 is made up of 15 amino acids. The trim removed 3 bases at V and 8 bases at J, leaving 8 bases unmatched.

As regards this clone: The germline gene is not matched at one end of the junction; a read error may be the cause. The gene calls are TRBV5-6 and TRBJ1-4, with D possibly TRBD1 on 6 matching bases. The V gene's germline CDR1 is SGHDT and CDR2 YYEEEE. This CDR3 is built from 12 residues. Written as DNA, the CDR3 is TGTGCCAGCAGCACGAGGGGGGGCCCTCAGGGTTTT. Translation gives CASSTRGGPQGF.

The chain couples TRBV11-1 to TRBJ1-6, with D hard to call. The CDR3 is 13 residues long. V was cut by 2 bases and J by 6 bases, with 5 bases left in between. Germline-derived CDR1 and CDR2 are SGHAT and FQDESV (reference sequence). In nucleotides, the CDR3 is TGTGCCAGCAGCTTAAAGGGTAATTCACCCCTCCACTTT. Its protein product is CASSLKGNSPLHF.

CDR3 DNA sequence: TGCAGCGTTGCCGAAGGCACGAACACTGAAGCTTTCTTT. Protein sequence: CSVAEGTNTEAFF. The V and J genes are TRBV29-1 and TRBJ1-1; unclear D gene. V lost 4 bases to trimming and J lost 1 base, with 10 bases between them. The CDR3 consists of 13 residues. CDR1 is SQVTM and CDR2 is ANQGSEA in the germline V gene.

The chain employs TRBV25-1 and TRBJ1-2; perhaps TRBD1 as D (5 bases). Trimming cost V 6 bases and J 7 bases, with 21 bases left between them. Germline CDR1 reads MGHDK; CDR2 reads SYGVNS. The CDR3 contains 15 residues. CDR3 protein: CASSGQDGGVRGYTF. The CDR3 DNA sequence: TGTGCCAGCAGCGGACAAGACGGGGGGGTTCGTGGCTACACCTTC.

This clone showed up just once. This sequence joins TRBV18 and TRBJ2-5, with 9 nucleotides matching TRBD1. Germline V gene lookup returns CDR1 KGHSH and CDR2 LQKENI. After removal of 4 bases from V and 2 bases from J, the junction contained 5 bases not matched to a gene. The CDR3 length is 15 residues. This CDR3 reads CASSLSDRGQETQYF. The CDR3 nucleotides are TGTGCCAGCTCACTCTCGGACAGGGGACAAGAGACCCAGTACTTC.

This clone has a single count. J is TRBJ1-2 and V is TRBV10-2; D call uncertain. The CDR3 runs 14 residues. Trimming removed 4 bases at V and 4 bases at J, with 13 bases between. The germline V gene encodes CDR1 WSHSY and CDR2 SAAADI. The CDR3 DNA sequence: TGCGCCAGCAGTGGTTCGTACACCTTCTATGGCTACACCTTC. Its protein is CASSGSYTFYGYTF.

The rearrangement uses TRBV28 and TRBJ2-3; D is possibly TRBD2 (5 bases). In germline, CDR1 is MDHEN, CDR2 SYDVKM. Trimming cost V 6 bases and J 1 base, with 11 bases left between them. CDR3 length: 14 amino acids. This CDR3 reads CASSPGIGTDTQYF. DNA of the CDR3: TGTGCCAGCAGCCCGGGAATCGGCACAGATACGCAGTATTTT. The whole variable domain, remainder taken from reference TRBV28 and TRBJ2-3, is DVKVTQSSRYLVKRTGEKVFLECVQDMDHENMFWYRQDPGLGLRLIYFSYDVKMKEKGDIPEGYSVSREKKERFSLILESASTNQTSMYLCASSPGIGTDTQYFGPGTRLTVL.

The chain carries TRBV27 and TRBJ2-7; D unclear. There are 14 residues in the CDR3. Trimming took 6 bases from V and 4 from J, leaving 16 bases between them. Germline V gene data show CDR1 as MNHEY and CDR2 as SMNVEV (reference sequence). The CDR3 DNA follows: TGTGCCAGCAGACTACAGCTTTTCGGGTACGAGCAGTACTTC. Its translation is CASRLQLFGYEQYF.

This rearrangement joins TRBV4-1 to TRBJ2-2; D unclear. Trimming took 0 bases from V and 7 from J, leaving 6 bases between them. The germline gives CDR1 MGHRA, CDR2 YSYEKL. The CDR3 is 13 residues long. The CDR3 DNA follows: TGCGCCAGCAGCCAAGAATCCGGCGGGGAGCTGTTTTTT. Translated: CASSQESGGELFF.

The chain carries TRBV5-1 and TRBJ1-1; no clear D. This CDR3 is built from 14 residues. CDR1 SGHRS and CDR2 YFSETQ come from the germline V gene. V lost 0 bases and J lost 1, with 7 bases in between. Here the CDR3 DNA reads TGCGCCAGCAGCTTGGCCCCGGGGAACACTGAAGCTTTCTTT. Translated: CASSLAPGNTEAFF.

The V gene is TRBV12-5, the J gene TRBJ2-3, with TRBD2 identical over 9 bases. The germline V gene has CDR1 LGHNT and CDR2 FRNRAP. After removal of 7 bases from V and 10 bases from J, the junction contained 9 bases not matched to a gene. This CDR3 is 13 amino acids long. This chain's CDR3 is CASAPSGNLAQYF. CDR3 sequence (DNA): TGTGCTAGTGCCCCTAGCGGGAATTTGGCGCAGTATTTT.

The gene calls are TRBV7-9 and TRBJ1-1; the match to TRBD1 covers 9 bases. The CDR3 runs 15 residues. Per germline, CDR1 SEHNR and CDR2 FQNEAQ (reference sequence). Trimming removed 4 bases from V and 4 bases from J; junction bases left unmatched: 7. The chain's CDR3 is CASSSNRGLGTEAFF. In DNA form, the CDR3 reads TGTGCCAGCAGCTCAAACAGGGGGCTCGGCACTGAAGCTTTCTTT.

V is TRBV10-3 and J is TRBJ2-1; 8 bases align to TRBD1. The trim removed 5 bases at V and 5 bases at J, leaving 5 bases unmatched. CDR1 and CDR2 (germline): ENHRY, SYGVKD. CDR3 length: 14 amino acids. This CDR3 reads CAISYDRGHNEQFF. CDR3 bases: TGTGCCATCAGTTATGACAGGGGACACAATGAGCAGTTCTTC.

This rearrangement joins TRBV9 to TRBJ2-3; a weak D match, TRBD2 (6 bases). The CDR3 spans 15 residues. The V end lost 5 bases, the J end lost 1 base, and 14 bases lay between the germline ends. Per germline, CDR1 SGDLS and CDR2 YYNGEE. The CDR3 coding sequence is TGTGCCAGCAGTGATAGCGGTCTCCGCACAGATACGCAGTATTTT. Its protein product is CASSDSGLRTDTQYF. Supplemented by reference TRBV9 and TRBJ2-3, the full variable domain reads DSGVTQTPKHLITATGQRVTLRCSPRSGDLSVYWYQQSLDQGLQFLIQYYNGEERAKGNILERFSAQQFPDLHSELNLSSLELGDSALYFCASSDSGLRTDTQYFGPGTRLTVL.

J is TRBJ2-1 and V is TRBV4-3; 7 bases agree with TRBD1. Germline-derived CDR1 and CDR2 are LGHNA and YSLEER. Trimming cost V 0 bases and J 1 base; bases outside gene matches: 6. The CDR3 is 17 amino acids. The CDR3 nucleotides read TGCGCCAGCAGCCAAGATAGAGACAGGGTATCCTACAATGAGCAGTTCTTC. This codes for CASSQDRDRVSYNEQFF.

This rearrangement joins TRBV30 to TRBJ1-1; D is uncertain. The CDR3 spans 12 residues. Trimming cost V 2 bases and J 1 base, with 5 bases left between them. Per germline, CDR1 GTSNPN and CDR2 SVGIG (reference sequence). The CDR3 region is CAWSRANTEAFF. The CDR3 nucleotides are TGTGCCTGGAGTAGGGCGAACACTGAAGCTTTCTTT. Full variable domain (remainder filled in from reference TRBV30 and TRBJ1-1): SQTIHQWPATLVQPVGSPLSLECTVEGTSNPNLYWYRQAAGRGLQLLFYSVGIGQISSEVPQNLSASRPQDRQFILSSKKLLLSDSGFYLCAWSRANTEAFFGQGTRLTVV.

This sequence joins TRBV19 and TRBJ2-3; tentatively, D is TRBD2 (6 bases). Germline lookup yields CDR1 LNHDA and CDR2 SQIVND (reference sequence). V was shortened by 3 bases and J by 5 bases, with 9 bases between the two germline ends. The CDR3 has 13 residues. This chain's CDR3 is CASSITSQDTQYF. CDR3 bases: TGTGCCAGTAGTATCACTAGCCAAGATACGCAGTATTTT.

The rearrangement links TRBV5-4 to TRBJ1-3; D is undetermined. The CDR3 contains 14 residues. The ends were cut back, 0 bases at V and 3 bases at J, with 7 bases in the middle. CDR1 is SGHNT and CDR2 is YYREEE in the germline V gene (reference sequence). Written as DNA, the CDR3 is TGTGCCAGCAGCTTGGGGGTTAGTGGAAACACCATATATTTT. Amino acids: CASSLGVSGNTIYF.

The rearrangement links TRBV9 to TRBJ2-1; D is unclear. V lost 0 bases, J lost 0 bases, and 10 bases lay in between. CDR1 SGDLS and CDR2 YYNGEE come from the germline V gene. The CDR3 sequence is 16 residues long. CDR3 residues: CASSVAVLSSYNEQFF. The CDR3 DNA follows: TGTGCCAGCAGCGTAGCTGTACTCAGCTCCTACAATGAGCAGTTCTTC.

The chain couples TRBV5-6 to TRBJ2-3; 9 bases agree with TRBD2. Losses at the gene ends were 0 bases for V and 5 bases for J; bases not matched to a gene: 1. This CDR3 is built from 14 residues. Germline assignment: CDR1 SGHDT and CDR2 YYEEEE. This chain's CDR3 is CASSLGSGGDTQYF. CDR3 sequence (DNA): TGTGCCAGCAGCTTGGGTAGCGGGGGAGATACGCAGTATTTT.

The V call is TRBV29-1, the J call TRBJ2-3; no clear D gene. This CDR3 has 12 amino acids. The ends were cut back, 3 bases at V and 2 bases at J, with 6 bases in the middle. CDR1 is SQVTM, CDR2 ANQGSEA, per germline. In nucleotides, the CDR3 is TGCAGCGTTGAGGGAACCACAGATACGCAGTATTTT. Its translation is CSVEGTTDTQYF.